The present entry profiles one T cell receptor beta chain with its context. The survey-level immunoSEQ assay was used. Generated by immunoSEQ multiplex PCR, the TCRdb table keeps only in-frame clones and is missing some. This table holds some 30,000 clones, 60% to 80% found once. The data derive from a study of STAT5B mutations in CD4+ large granular lymphocyte leukemia. What was sequenced was CD4+ T cells from blood buffy coats. The TCR was taken from a human donor in good health.

CDR3 sequence: CASSVSAGGSSYEQYF. The CDR3 DNA sequence: TGTGCCAGCAGCGTAAGCGCGGGGGGCTCCTCCTACGAGCAGTACTTC. The chain employs TRBV9 and TRBJ2-7; 8 nucleotides align to TRBD2. CDR1 SGDLS and CDR2 YYNGEE come from the germline V gene. The CDR3 is 16 residues long. J lost 0 bases, V lost 1 base, and 6 bases had no gene match.